This TCR beta chain came from a study of OX40 agonist ivuxolimab in advanced cancers. Study information: Across the patients, intravenous ivuxolimab was delivered every 2 weeks at 0.01 to 10 mg/kg. The study, taken as a whole, reports: In a subset of nonresponders, normalized T-cell clonal expansion was also low.

Sequenced by immunoSEQ multiplex PCR; TCRdb stores in-frame clones only, minus some. The data hold fewer than 85,000 clones, with around 84% observed a single time. Trimming took off 2 bases at V and 4 bases at J, with 14 bases between the two ends. This CDR3 is built from 16 residues. CDR1 and CDR2 (germline): SGHAT, FQNNGV. On this clone itself: Its cognate antigen is unknown.

The sample was CD4+ or CD8+ T cells sorted from blood, taken in a trial of the OX40 agonist ivuxolimab. This TCR came from an adult with an advanced solid tumor such as melanoma, head and neck, liver or kidney cancer. The chain links TRBV11-2 to TRBJ2-2; D is unclear. CDR3 DNA: TGTGCCAGCAGCTTAAGGTCTAGTCTTAGCACCGGGGAGCTGTTTTTT. Translation gives CASSLRSSLSTGELFF.